The rows below give T cell receptor beta chains drawn from one sample of a study of blood T cell repertoires in COVID-19. This table comes from immunoSEQ multiplex PCR, and its TCRdb copy is limited to in-frame clones, with some not included. The sample includes over 300,000 clones, 90% seen only once; the top ten take 6.5% to 8%. The specimen sequenced was peripheral blood. These receptors were taken from a young man with active or convalescent COVID-19. CDR3s include the opening cysteine and the closing phenylalanine or tryptophan. Each record gives: D gene, V gene, clone size, CDR3 length, J gene, CDR3 DNA, CDR3 protein. A D gene is named only where the DNA matches it firmly. Not all rows give a size; the values are once, few, many and, for expanded clones, a class.

.	TRBV29-1	.	11	TRBJ2-7	TGCAGCGTTGTCTTGTCCTACGAGCAGTACTTC	CSVVLSYEQYF
.	TRBV6-1	.	15	TRBJ2-7	TGTGCCAGCAGTGAAGCGGGGCTAGCGAGTTACGAGCAGTACTTC	CASSEAGLASYEQYF
.	TRBV2	few	14	TRBJ1-3	TGTGCCAGCATCATCGGGAGGTCTGGAAACACCATATATTTT	CASIIGRSGNTIYF
TRBD2	TRBV2	.	15	TRBJ2-7	TGTGCCAGCAGTGAAAGCCCCTCTAGCGGCTACGAGCAGTACTTC	CASSESPSSGYEQYF
.	TRBV19	.	13	TRBJ1-5	TGTGCCAGTAGGGACATTGGCAATCAGCCCCAGCATTTT	CASRDIGNQPQHF
TRBD1	TRBV27	.	13	TRBJ1-2	TGTGCCAGCAGCGGACAGGCCACCTATGGCTACACCTTC	CASSGQATYGYTF
TRBD2	TRBV27	.	16	TRBJ2-1	TGTGCCAGCAGTTTATCGGCTAGCGGGAGCAGCAATGAGCAGTTCTTC	CASSLSASGSSNEQFF
.	TRBV9	.	13	TRBJ2-7	TGTGCCAGCAGCGATAGAGAGACCTACGAGCAGTACTTC	CASSDRETYEQYF
.	TRBV14	.	14	TRBJ2-7	TGTGCCAGCAGCCCCGCAGGGGAAGATTACGAGCAGTACTTC	CASSPAGEDYEQYF
.	TRBV12-5	few	12	TRBJ1-2	TGTGCTAGTGGTCGCACGGGGTATGGCTACACCTTC	CASGRTGYGYTF
TRBD1	TRBV10-3	.	17	TRBJ2-5	TGTGCCATCAGTCAGGGGGAGTTGGGGATCGAGCAAGAGACCCAGTACTTC	CAISQGELGIEQETQYF